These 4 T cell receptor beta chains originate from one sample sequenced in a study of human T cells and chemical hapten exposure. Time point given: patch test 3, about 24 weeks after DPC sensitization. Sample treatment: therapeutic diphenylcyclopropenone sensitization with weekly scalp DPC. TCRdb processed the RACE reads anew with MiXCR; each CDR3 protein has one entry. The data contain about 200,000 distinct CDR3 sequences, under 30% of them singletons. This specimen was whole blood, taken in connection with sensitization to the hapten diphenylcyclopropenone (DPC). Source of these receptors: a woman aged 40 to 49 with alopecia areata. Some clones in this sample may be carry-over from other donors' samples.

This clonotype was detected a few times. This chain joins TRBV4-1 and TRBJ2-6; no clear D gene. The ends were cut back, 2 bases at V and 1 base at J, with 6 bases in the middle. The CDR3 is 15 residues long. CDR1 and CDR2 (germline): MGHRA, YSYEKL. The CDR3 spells CASSQQPSGANVLTF. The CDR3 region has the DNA TGCGCCAGCAGCCAACAACCATCTGGGGCCAACGTCCTGACTTTC.

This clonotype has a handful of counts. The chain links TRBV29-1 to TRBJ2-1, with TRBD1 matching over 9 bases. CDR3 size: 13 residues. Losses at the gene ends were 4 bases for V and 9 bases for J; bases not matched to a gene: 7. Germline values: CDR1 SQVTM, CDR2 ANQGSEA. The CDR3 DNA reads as TGCAGCGTTGTGGGACAGGGCCACGGTGAGCAGTTCTTC. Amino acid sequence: CSVVGQGHGEQFF.

CDR3 DNA: TGTGCCAGCAGCGCTACAGGGACAGGTCGATCCTACGAGCAGTACTTC. Its protein product is CASSATGTGRSYEQYF. This chain joins TRBV5-6 and TRBJ2-7; 8 positions match TRBD1. This CDR3 region has 16 residues. In germline, CDR1 is SGHDT, CDR2 YYEEEE. With 4 bases clipped from V and 1 base from J, the junction kept 10 bases outside the gene matches.

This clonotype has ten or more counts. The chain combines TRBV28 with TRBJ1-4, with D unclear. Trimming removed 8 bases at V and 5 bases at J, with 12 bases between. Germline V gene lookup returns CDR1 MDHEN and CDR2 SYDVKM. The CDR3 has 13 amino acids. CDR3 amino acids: CASRSELNEKLFF. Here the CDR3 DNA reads TGTGCCAGCCGTTCGGAGCTAAATGAAAAACTGTTTTTT. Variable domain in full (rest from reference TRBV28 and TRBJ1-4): DVKVTQSSRYLVKRTGEKVFLECVQDMDHENMFWYRQDPGLGLRLIYFSYDVKMKEKGDIPEGYSVSREKKERFSLILESASTNQTSMYLCASRSELNEKLFFGSGTQLSVL.